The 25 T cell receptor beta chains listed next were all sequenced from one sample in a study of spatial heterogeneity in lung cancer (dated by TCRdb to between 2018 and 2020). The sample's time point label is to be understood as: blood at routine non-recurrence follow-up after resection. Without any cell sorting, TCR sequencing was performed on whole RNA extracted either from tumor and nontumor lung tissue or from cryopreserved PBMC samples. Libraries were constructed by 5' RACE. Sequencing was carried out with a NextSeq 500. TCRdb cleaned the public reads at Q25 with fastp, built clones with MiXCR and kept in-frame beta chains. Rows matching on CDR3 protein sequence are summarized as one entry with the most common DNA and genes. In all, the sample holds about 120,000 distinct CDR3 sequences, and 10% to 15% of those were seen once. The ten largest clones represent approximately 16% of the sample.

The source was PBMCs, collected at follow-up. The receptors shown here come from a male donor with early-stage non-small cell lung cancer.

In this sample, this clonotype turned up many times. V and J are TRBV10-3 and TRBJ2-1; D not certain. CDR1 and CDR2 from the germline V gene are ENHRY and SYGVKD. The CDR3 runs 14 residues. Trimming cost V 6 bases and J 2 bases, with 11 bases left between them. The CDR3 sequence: CAISPGTTYNEQFF. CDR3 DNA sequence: TGTGCCATCAGCCCCGGAACTACCTACAATGAGCAGTTCTTC.

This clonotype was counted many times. CDR3 loop: CSARRDSYGYTF. The CDR3 nucleotides are TGCAGTGCTAGACGAGACAGCTATGGCTACACCTTC. The chain has TRBV20-1 and TRBJ1-2; a possible D gene is TRBD1 (5 bases). V dropped 2 bases and J dropped 4 bases, with 8 bases sitting between them. The length of the CDR3 is 12 residues. Per germline, CDR1 DFQATT and CDR2 SNEGSKA (reference sequence).

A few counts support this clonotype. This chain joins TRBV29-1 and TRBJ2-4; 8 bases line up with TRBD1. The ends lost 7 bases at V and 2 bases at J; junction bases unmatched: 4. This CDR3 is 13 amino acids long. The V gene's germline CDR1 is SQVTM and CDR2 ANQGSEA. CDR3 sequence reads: CSAGQGTKNIQYF. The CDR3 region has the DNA TGCAGCGCCGGACAGGGAACCAAAAACATTCAGTACTTC.

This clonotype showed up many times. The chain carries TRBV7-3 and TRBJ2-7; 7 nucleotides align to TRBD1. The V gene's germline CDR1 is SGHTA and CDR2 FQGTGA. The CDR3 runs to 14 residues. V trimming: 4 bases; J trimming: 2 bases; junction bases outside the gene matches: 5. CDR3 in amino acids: CASSSYGTAYEQYF. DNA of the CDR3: TGTGCCAGCAGCTCTTACGGGACAGCCTACGAGCAGTACTTC.

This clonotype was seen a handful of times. CDR3 bases: TGCGCCAGCAGCCAAGGGGGCAGTAATGAAAAACTGTTTTTT. Its translation is CASSQGGSNEKLFF. This chain links TRBV4-3 with TRBJ1-4, with D possibly being TRBD1 (5 bases). The CDR3 is made up of 14 amino acids. CDR1 LGHNA and CDR2 YSLEER come from the germline V gene. Trimming took off 1 base at V and 4 bases at J, with 7 bases between the two ends.

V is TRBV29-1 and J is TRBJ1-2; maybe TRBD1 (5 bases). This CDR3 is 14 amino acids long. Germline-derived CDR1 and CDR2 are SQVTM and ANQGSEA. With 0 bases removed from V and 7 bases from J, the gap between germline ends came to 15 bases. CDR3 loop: CSVEEGSGTAGYTF. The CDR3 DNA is TGCAGCGTTGAAGAGGGCAGTGGGACGGCTGGCTACACCTTC.

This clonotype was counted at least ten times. The CDR3 coding sequence is TGCAGCGTGGACCTTGGAGGGGGCGGCTATGGCTACACCTTC. This gives the protein CSVDLGGGGYGYTF. This chain connects TRBV29-1 to TRBJ1-2; 7 bases are shared with TRBD1. This CDR3 region has 14 residues. V gave up 6 bases and J gave up 4 bases; unmatched junction bases: 11. Per the germline V gene, CDR1 is SQVTM and CDR2 is ANQGSEA.

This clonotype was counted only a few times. CDR3 in amino acids: CASSFPGSYEQYF. The CDR3 DNA is TGTGCCAGCAGTTTCCCCGGCTCCTACGAGCAGTACTTC. V and J are TRBV28 and TRBJ2-7; no definite D call. Germline V gives CDR1 MDHEN, CDR2 SYDVKM. The CDR3 is 13 residues long. The V and J ends lost 3 bases and 0 bases respectively, with 6 bases between them.

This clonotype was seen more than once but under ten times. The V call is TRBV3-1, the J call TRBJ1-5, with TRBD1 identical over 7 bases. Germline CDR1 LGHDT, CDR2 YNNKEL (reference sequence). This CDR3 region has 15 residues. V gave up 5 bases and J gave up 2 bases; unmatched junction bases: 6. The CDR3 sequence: CASSARQGRNQPQHF. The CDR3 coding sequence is TGTGCCAGCAGCGCCCGACAGGGTCGCAATCAGCCCCAGCATTTT.

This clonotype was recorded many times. CDR3 bases: TGCAGCGTTGTGGGTTCTGAAGCTTTCTTT. Encoded protein: CSVVGSEAFF. This rearrangement joins TRBV29-1 to TRBJ1-1; no reliable D call. The germline gives CDR1 SQVTM, CDR2 ANQGSEA. There are 10 residues in the CDR3. V gave up 4 bases and J gave up 6 bases, with 6 bases separating them.

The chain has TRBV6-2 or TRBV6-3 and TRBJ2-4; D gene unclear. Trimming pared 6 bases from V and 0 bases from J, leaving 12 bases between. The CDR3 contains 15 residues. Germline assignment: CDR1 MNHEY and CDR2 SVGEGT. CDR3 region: CASSPSELAKNIQYF. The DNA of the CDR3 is TGTGCCAGCAGCCCCTCAGAGCTAGCCAAAAACATTCAGTACTTC.

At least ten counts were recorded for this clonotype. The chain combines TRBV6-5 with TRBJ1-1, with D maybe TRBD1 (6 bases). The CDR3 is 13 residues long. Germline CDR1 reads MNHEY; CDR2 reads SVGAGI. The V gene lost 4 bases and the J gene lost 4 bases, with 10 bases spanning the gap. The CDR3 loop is CASSWGRGTEAFF. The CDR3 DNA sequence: TGTGCCAGCAGTTGGGGCAGGGGCACTGAAGCTTTCTTT.

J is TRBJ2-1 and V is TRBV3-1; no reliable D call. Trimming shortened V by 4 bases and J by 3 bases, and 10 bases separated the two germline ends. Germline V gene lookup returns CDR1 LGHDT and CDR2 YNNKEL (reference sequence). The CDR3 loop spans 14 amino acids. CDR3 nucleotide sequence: TGTGCCAGCAGCCTTCCCGCAGGCTACAATGAGCAGTTCTTC. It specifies CASSLPAGYNEQFF.

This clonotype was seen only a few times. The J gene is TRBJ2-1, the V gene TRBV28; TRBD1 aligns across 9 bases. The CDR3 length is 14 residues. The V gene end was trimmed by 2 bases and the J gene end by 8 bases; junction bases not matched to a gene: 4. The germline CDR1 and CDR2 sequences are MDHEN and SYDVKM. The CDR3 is CASSLGTGLDEQFF. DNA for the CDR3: TGTGCCAGCAGTTTAGGGACAGGGCTAGATGAGCAGTTCTTC.

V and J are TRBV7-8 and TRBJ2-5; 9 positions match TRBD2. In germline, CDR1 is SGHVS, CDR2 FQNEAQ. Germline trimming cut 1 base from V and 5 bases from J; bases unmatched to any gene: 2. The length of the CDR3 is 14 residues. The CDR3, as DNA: TGTGCCAGCAGCTTAGGACTAGCGGTCGAGACCCAGTACTTC. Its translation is CASSLGLAVETQYF.

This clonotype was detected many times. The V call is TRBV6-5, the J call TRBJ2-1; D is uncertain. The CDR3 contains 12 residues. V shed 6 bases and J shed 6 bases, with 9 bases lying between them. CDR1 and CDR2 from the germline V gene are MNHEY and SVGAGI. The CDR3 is CASRGPINEQFF. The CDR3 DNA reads TGTGCCAGCAGAGGACCGATCAATGAGCAGTTCTTC.

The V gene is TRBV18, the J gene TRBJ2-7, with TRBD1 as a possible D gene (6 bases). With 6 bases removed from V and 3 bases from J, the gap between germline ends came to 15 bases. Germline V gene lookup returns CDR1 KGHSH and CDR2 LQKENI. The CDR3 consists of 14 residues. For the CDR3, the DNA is TGTGCCAGCTCGAAAGGCCTACAGGGCTACGAGCAGTACTTC. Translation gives CASSKGLQGYEQYF. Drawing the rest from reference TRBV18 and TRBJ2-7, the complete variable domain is NAGVMQNPRHLVRRRGQEARLRCSPMKGHSHVYWYRQLPEEGLKFMVYLQKENIIDESGMPKERFSAEFPKEGPSILRIQQVVRGDSAAYFCASSKGLQGYEQYFGPGTRLTVT.

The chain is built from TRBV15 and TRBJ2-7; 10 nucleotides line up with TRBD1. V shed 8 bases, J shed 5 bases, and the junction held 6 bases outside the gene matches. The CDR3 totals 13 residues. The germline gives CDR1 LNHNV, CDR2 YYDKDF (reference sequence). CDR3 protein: CATPGTGDDEQYF. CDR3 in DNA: TGTGCCACCCCCGGGACAGGGGACGACGAGCAGTACTTC. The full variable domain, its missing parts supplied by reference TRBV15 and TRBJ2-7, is DAMVIQNPRYQVTQFGKPVTLSCSQTLNHNVMYWYQQKSSQAPKLLFHYYDKDFNNEADTPDNFQSRRPNTSFCFLDIRSPGLGDTAMYLCATPGTGDDEQYFGPGTRLTVT.

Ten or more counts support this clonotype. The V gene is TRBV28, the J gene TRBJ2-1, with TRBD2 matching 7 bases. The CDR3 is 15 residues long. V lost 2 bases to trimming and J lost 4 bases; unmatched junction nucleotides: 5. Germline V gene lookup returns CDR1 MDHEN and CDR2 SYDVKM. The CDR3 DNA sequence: TGTGCCAGCAGTTTAATAGCGGGCCAATACAATGAGCAGTTCTTC. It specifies CASSLIAGQYNEQFF.

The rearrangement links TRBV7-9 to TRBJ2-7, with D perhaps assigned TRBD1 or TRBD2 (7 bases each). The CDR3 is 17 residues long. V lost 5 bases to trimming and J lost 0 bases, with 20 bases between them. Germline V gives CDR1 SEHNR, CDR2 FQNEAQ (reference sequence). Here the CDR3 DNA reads TGTGCCAGCAGCCACATCGGGGAGGGGGCAAACTCCTACGAGCAGTACTTC. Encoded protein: CASSHIGEGANSYEQYF. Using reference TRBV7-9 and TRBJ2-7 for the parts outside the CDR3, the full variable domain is DTGVSQNPRHKITKRGQNVTFRCDPISEHNRLYWYRQTLGQGPEFLTYFQNEAQLEKSRLLSDRFSAERPKGSFSTLEIQRTEQGDSAMYLCASSHIGEGANSYEQYFGPGTRLTVT.

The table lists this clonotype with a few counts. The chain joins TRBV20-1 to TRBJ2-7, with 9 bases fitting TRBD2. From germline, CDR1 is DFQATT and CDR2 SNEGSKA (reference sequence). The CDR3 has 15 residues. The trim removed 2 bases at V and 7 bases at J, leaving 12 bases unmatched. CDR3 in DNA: TGCAGTGCTAGAACCCGACTAGCGGACCTAGGAGAGCAGTACTTC. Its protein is CSARTRLADLGEQYF.

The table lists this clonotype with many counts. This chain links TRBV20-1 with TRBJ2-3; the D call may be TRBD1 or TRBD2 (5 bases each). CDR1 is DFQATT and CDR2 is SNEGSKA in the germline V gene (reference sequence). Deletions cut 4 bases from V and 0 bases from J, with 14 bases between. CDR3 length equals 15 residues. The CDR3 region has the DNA TGCAGTGCTAATCGTCCCGGGACCAGCACAGATACGCAGTATTTT. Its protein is CSANRPGTSTDTQYF.

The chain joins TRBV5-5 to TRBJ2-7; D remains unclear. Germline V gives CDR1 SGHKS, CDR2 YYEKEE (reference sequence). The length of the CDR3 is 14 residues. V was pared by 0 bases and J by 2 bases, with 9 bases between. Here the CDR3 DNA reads TGTGCCAGCAGCTTGGGCAGTTTACCCTACGAGCAGTACTTC. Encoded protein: CASSLGSLPYEQYF. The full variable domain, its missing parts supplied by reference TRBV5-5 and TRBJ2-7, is DAGVTQSPTHLIKTRGQQVTLRCSPISGHKSVSWYQQVLGQGPQFIFQYYEKEERGRGNFPDRFSARQFPNYSSELNVNALLLGDSALYLCASSLGSLPYEQYFGPGTRLTVT.

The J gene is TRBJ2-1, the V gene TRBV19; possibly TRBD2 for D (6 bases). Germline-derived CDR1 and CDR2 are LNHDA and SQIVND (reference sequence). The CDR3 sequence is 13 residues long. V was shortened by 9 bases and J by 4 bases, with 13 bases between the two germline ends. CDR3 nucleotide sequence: TGTGCCAGCGCTACGACTAGTTACAATGAGCAGTTCTTC. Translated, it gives CASATTSYNEQFF.

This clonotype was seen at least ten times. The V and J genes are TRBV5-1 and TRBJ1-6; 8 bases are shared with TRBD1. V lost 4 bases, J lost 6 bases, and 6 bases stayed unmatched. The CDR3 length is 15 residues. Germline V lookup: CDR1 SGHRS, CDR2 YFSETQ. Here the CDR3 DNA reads TGCGCCAGCAGCAAGGACAGGGCCATTAATTCACCCCTCCACTTT. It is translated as CASSKDRAINSPLHF.